The rows below give T cell receptor beta chains drawn from one sample of a study of blood T cell repertoires in COVID-19. The repertoire was sequenced with immunoSEQ multiplex PCR; TCRdb's copy has only in-frame clones and lacks some. In the table there are around 13,000 clones, over 75% of which are singletons. Sequences were obtained from peripheral blood. Receptors originate from a man in his forties or fifties with active COVID-19. Each CDR3 is given with its conserved first and last residue.

v_call | cdr3_aa
TRBV4-3 | CASSQDVRQPQHF
TRBV10-3 | CAISEEGTSGTDTQYF
TRBV7-2 | CASSLFRGSMTYNEQFF
TRBV10-3 | CAIRLQLDSSYEQYF
TRBV11-3 | CASSTSLGENIQYF
TRBV28 | CASSLIVAHSYGYTF
TRBV5-1 | CASSLGQTASTDTQYF
TRBV6-2/TRBV6-3 | CASSEARRTGLSSGANVLTF
TRBV15 | CATSGPGGASEKLFF
TRBV2 | CASSDRPGVNEQFF
TRBV19 | CASSPTGLDTQYF
TRBV7-2 | CASSLTGGSGYTF
TRBV28 | CASSLPATYEQYF
TRBV19 | CASSVMDTMNTEAFF
TRBV18 | CASSPPSRGNTIYF
TRBV5-1 | CASSPSGRAAGNEQFF
TRBV2 | CASSDGQINQPQHF
TRBV9 | CASSVGLLGNTEAFF
TRBV11-3 | CASSLGSNSGNEKLFF
TRBV10-3 | CAISESGTRHQSYNEQFF
TRBV19 | CASSPTGAHTEAFF
TRBV27 | CASSPGQLGYEQYF
TRBV18 | CASSPDAGGAETQYF
TRBV28 | CATRTAPITDSPLHF
TRBV6-2/TRBV6-3 | CASSRQQLAGRDEQYF
TRBV7-2 | CASSQDRTYNQPQHF
TRBV4-3 | CASSHDRGAYEQYF
TRBV7-2 | CASSLGGTDHTYGYTF
TRBV15 | CATSYGDLRNEQYF
TRBV5-4 | CASSLELAGSDGYTF
TRBV11-2 | CASSLIGRASSYNEQFF
TRBV3-1/TRBV3-2 | CASSQVQGASYEQYF
TRBV29-1 | CSVKDSYNEQFF
TRBV7-2 | CASSLRTGGGFFYGYTF
TRBV7-9 | CASSLALRATEAFF
TRBV10-1 | CASSPSGGSYNEQFF
TRBV6-8 | CASSPDRGSTTEAFF
TRBV5-1 | CASTGYDEQFF
TRBV28 | CASSGAGGAVNEQFF
TRBV27 | CASSYGQGYNEQFF
TRBV4-1 | CASSQLLATTYEQYF
TRBV19 | CATSTERSYEQYF
TRBV6-5 | CATAGGYSEQYF
TRBV28 | CASSSGTSPGELFF
TRBV18 | CASSPRGGATNSPLHF
TRBV30 | CAWSYRGVVYGYTF
TRBV5-1 | CASSLAPTGTAYGYGYTF